This is a list of T cell receptor beta chains from one sample in a study of cytomegalovirus exposure and HLA in healthy donors. Measured with immunoSEQ multiplex PCR; TCRdb has only the in-frame clones, and not every one. The data contain 95,000 to 150,000 clones, roughly 66% of them seen just once; the ten biggest clones take up roughly 1.4%. The specimen sequenced was PBMCs. The receptors shown here come from a man aged 18 to 29 in good health and CMV-seronegative. The CDR3 runs from the conserved cysteine through the conserved F or W. A D gene is named only where the DNA matches it firmly. Size values are once, few and many counts, or a class for expanded clones, and some rows have none.

J: TRBJ1-1
size: NA
D: NA
V: TRBV28
CDR3: CASSLRGVMNTEAFF
DNA: TGTGCCAGCAGTTTAAGGGGCGTCATGAACACTGAAGCTTTCTTT

J: TRBJ2-3
size: NA
D: TRBD2
V: TRBV4-1
CDR3: CASSPLAVPGDTQYF
DNA: TGCGCCAGCAGCCCACTAGCGGTACCTGGGGATACGCAGTATTTT

J: TRBJ2-7
size: NA
D: TRBD2
V: TRBV6-1
CDR3: CASSEFSGRTYEQYF
DNA: TGTGCCAGCAGTGAGTTCAGCGGGAGGACCTACGAGCAGTACTTC

J: TRBJ2-5
size: NA
D: NA
V: TRBV5-1
CDR3: CASSSPLGTGETQYF
DNA: TGCGCCAGCAGCTCCCCCCTGGGTACGGGAGAGACCCAGTACTTC

J: TRBJ1-5
size: NA
D: TRBD1
V: TRBV10-3
CDR3: CAISEEQGRQPQHF
DNA: TGTGCCATCAGTGAGGAACAGGGGAGACAGCCCCAGCATTTT

J: TRBJ2-6
size: once
D: NA
V: TRBV7-6
CDR3: CASSPPGVTGANVLTF
DNA: TGTGCCAGCAGCCCCCCCGGAGTCACTGGGGCCAACGTCCTGACTTTC

J: TRBJ2-1
size: NA
D: TRBD2
V: TRBV28
CDR3: CASKLAGVVSYNEQFF
DNA: TGTGCCAGCAAACTAGCGGGAGTAGTCTCCTACAATGAGCAGTTCTTC

J: TRBJ2-1
size: NA
D: NA
V: TRBV5-6
CDR3: CASRRAGRNEQFF
DNA: TGTGCCAGCAGACGGGCGGGTAGGAATGAGCAGTTCTTC

J: TRBJ2-1
size: NA
D: TRBD2
V: TRBV7-8
CDR3: CASSFRLSSGPYNEQFF
DNA: TGTGCCAGCAGCTTCCGCTTATCTAGCGGTCCCTACAATGAGCAGTTCTTC

J: TRBJ1-2
size: NA
D: NA
V: TRBV6-5
CDR3: CASSYATANYGYTF
DNA: TGTGCCAGCAGTTACGCGACAGCGAACTATGGCTACACCTTC

J: TRBJ1-1
size: NA
D: NA
V: TRBV29-1
CDR3: CSVRTGGMNTEAFF
DNA: TGCAGCGTGAGGACGGGGGGCATGAACACTGAAGCTTTCTTT

J: TRBJ2-7
size: NA
D: NA
V: TRBV7-2
CDR3: CASSPRGYEQYF
DNA: TGTGCCAGCAGCCCTAGGGGCTACGAGCAGTACTTC

J: TRBJ1-5
size: few
D: TRBD1
V: TRBV7-3
CDR3: CASSPQGGQPQHF
DNA: TGTGCCAGCAGCCCTCAGGGGGGTCAGCCCCAGCATTTT

J: TRBJ1-2
size: NA
D: TRBD1
V: TRBV28
CDR3: CASSWTGHPGGGYTF
DNA: TGTGCCAGCAGTTGGACCGGGCACCCAGGGGGTGGCTACACCTTC

J: TRBJ2-5
size: NA
D: TRBD2
V: TRBV5-1
CDR3: CASSASGGAEETQYF
DNA: TGCGCCAGCAGCGCTAGCGGGGGGGCTGAAGAGACCCAGTACTTC

J: TRBJ2-3
size: few
D: TRBD2
V: TRBV7-3
CDR3: CASSLKGSSGGNTQYF
DNA: TGTGCCAGCAGCTTGAAAGGTTCTAGCGGGGGTAATACGCAGTATTTT

J: TRBJ1-2
size: NA
D: TRBD1
V: TRBV10-1
CDR3: CASSESRDRGSNYGYTF
DNA: TGCGCCAGCAGTGAGTCCCGGGACAGGGGCTCTAACTATGGCTACACCTTC

J: TRBJ2-3
size: NA
D: NA
V: TRBV5-4
CDR3: CASSLTLAPDTQYF
DNA: TGTGCCAGCAGCTTGACGCTAGCGCCAGATACGCAGTATTTT

J: TRBJ1-5
size: few
D: TRBD1
V: TRBV6-1
CDR3: CASSQGGDQPQHF
DNA: TGTGCCAGCAGCCAGGGGGGAGATCAGCCCCAGCATTTT

J: TRBJ2-2
size: NA
D: NA
V: TRBV19
CDR3: CASTQGWNTGELFF
DNA: TGTGCCAGTACTCAGGGGTGGAACACCGGGGAGCTGTTTTTT

J: TRBJ1-2
size: NA
D: NA
V: TRBV29-1
CDR3: CSGSTGFNYGYTF
DNA: TGCAGCGGATCTACAGGGTTTAACTATGGCTACACCTTC

J: TRBJ2-5
size: NA
D: TRBD1
V: TRBV7-7
CDR3: CASSSEGQQETQYF
DNA: TGTGCCAGCAGCTCCGAGGGACAGCAAGAGACCCAGTACTTC

J: TRBJ2-5
size: NA
D: TRBD1
V: TRBV28
CDR3: CASSRQQGQETQYF
DNA: TGTGCCAGCAGCCGCCAACAGGGGCAAGAGACCCAGTACTTC

J: TRBJ1-5
size: NA
D: NA
V: TRBV28
CDR3: CASRSTVLQPQHF
DNA: TGTGCCAGCAGATCTACAGTCCTTCAGCCCCAGCATTTT

J: TRBJ2-7
size: NA
D: NA
V: TRBV18
CDR3: CASSPDMAGVGYEQYF
DNA: TGTGCCAGCTCACCAGACATGGCAGGGGTAGGGTACGAGCAGTACTTC

J: TRBJ2-7
size: NA
D: TRBD2
V: TRBV28
CDR3: CASPPPGLADYEQYF
DNA: TGTGCCAGCCCCCCCCCGGGACTAGCGGACTACGAGCAGTACTTC

J: TRBJ2-1
size: few
D: TRBD2
V: TRBV5-4
CDR3: CASSAPAGTSVKSSYNEQFF
DNA: TGTGCCAGCAGCGCGCCCGCCGGGACTAGCGTAAAGAGCTCCTACAATGAGCAGTTCTTC

J: TRBJ2-3
size: once
D: NA
V: TRBV19
CDR3: CASAGQLVTDTQYF
DNA: TGTGCCAGCGCGGGACAGTTAGTCACAGATACGCAGTATTTT

J: TRBJ2-6
size: NA
D: NA
V: TRBV18
CDR3: CASSSTTGAGANVLTF
DNA: TGTGCCAGCTCATCGACGACAGGAGCTGGGGCCAACGTCCTGACTTTC

J: TRBJ1-2
size: NA
D: TRBD1
V: TRBV13
CDR3: CASSYGQDFYGYTF
DNA: TGTGCCAGCAGCTATGGACAGGATTTCTATGGCTACACCTTC

J: TRBJ2-1
size: NA
D: NA
V: TRBV10-3
CDR3: CAITAGALGPGQFF
DNA: TGTGCCATTACCGCGGGGGCCCTGGGGCCGGGGCAGTTCTTC

J: TRBJ1-3
size: NA
D: NA
V: TRBV30
CDR3: CAWSVRGGPGNTIYF
DNA: TGTGCCTGGAGTGTACGGGGAGGTCCTGGAAACACCATATATTTT

J: TRBJ1-1
size: few
D: NA
V: TRBV30
CDR3: CAGGGRGEAFF
DNA: TGTGCCGGAGGAGGACGTGGGGAAGCTTTCTTT

J: TRBJ1-1
size: few
D: NA
V: TRBV30
CDR3: CAWASQREAFF
DNA: TGTGCCTGGGCGAGTCAGCGTGAAGCTTTCTTT

J: TRBJ2-3
size: few
D: NA
V: TRBV2
CDR3: CASSPRPPSQDTQYF
DNA: TGTGCCAGCAGTCCTAGGCCCCCCAGCCAAGATACGCAGTATTTT

J: TRBJ2-5
size: few
D: NA
V: TRBV10-3
CDR3: CAISATGRQETQYF
DNA: TGTGCCATCAGTGCTACAGGGCGTCAAGAGACCCAGTACTTC

J: TRBJ1-5
size: few
D: NA
V: TRBV5-6
CDR3: CASSLSVKWGDAGNQPQHF
DNA: TGTGCCAGCAGCTTGAGTGTCAAATGGGGGGACGCCGGCAATCAGCCCCAGCATTTT

J: TRBJ2-1
size: NA
D: NA
V: TRBV30
CDR3: CALSRGSYNEQFF
DNA: TGTGCCCTCAGTAGGGGCTCCTACAATGAGCAGTTCTTC

J: TRBJ2-1
size: NA
D: NA
V: TRBV5-5
CDR3: CASSLAPDRLGGVINEQFF
DNA: TGTGCCAGCAGCTTAGCGCCGGACAGGTTGGGGGGAGTTATCAATGAGCAGTTCTTC

J: TRBJ1-1
size: few
D: NA
V: TRBV28
CDR3: CASLEGKTEAFF
DNA: TGTGCCAGTCTAGAGGGAAAGACTGAAGCTTTCTTT